What follows are 26 T cell receptor beta chains derived from one specimen sequenced in a study of blood T cell repertoires in COVID-19. Produced via immunoSEQ multiplex PCR; TCRdb's table is partial and in-frame only. The table lists around 25,000 clones, around 87% of them singletons, with about 25% in the top ten. Sequencing was carried out using peripheral blood. These receptor sequences come from a human donor with active COVID-19. The donor label of this sample is uncertain.

The J gene is TRBJ2-2, the V gene TRBV9; 9 bases are shared with TRBD2. Unmatched junction bases numbered 4, after V lost 4 bases and J lost 0 bases. Germline-derived CDR1 and CDR2 are SGDLS and YYNGEE. The CDR3 sequence is 16 residues long. In nucleotides, the CDR3 is TGTGCCAGCAGCCGTATAGCGGGGGCGAACACCGGGGAGCTGTTTTTT. It is translated as CASSRIAGANTGELFF.

V usage is TRBV9 and J usage is TRBJ1-1, with D possibly matching TRBD1 (5 bases). The germline V gene has CDR1 SGDLS and CDR2 YYNGEE. Trimming stripped 3 bases from V and 2 bases from J, with 11 bases between. This CDR3 spans 14 amino acids. The CDR3 nucleotides are TGTGCCAGCAGCGCCCGACAGATTAACACTGAAGCTTTCTTT. This translates into CASSARQINTEAFF.

This chain connects TRBV7-9 to TRBJ1-1; tentatively, D is TRBD1 (5 bases). There are 12 residues in the CDR3. Germline CDR1 and CDR2: SEHNR and FQNEAQ (reference sequence). The V gene lost 5 bases and the J gene lost 5 bases, with 9 bases spanning the gap. The CDR3 protein is CASSQGETEAFF. DNA of the CDR3: TGTGCCAGCAGCCAAGGGGAAACTGAAGCTTTCTTT.

The chain has TRBV5-6 and TRBJ1-1, with no clear D. The CDR3 sequence is 12 residues long. Germline CDR1 and CDR2: SGHDT and YYEEEE. Trimming stripped 3 bases from V and 1 base from J, with 4 bases between. In nucleotides, the CDR3 is TGTGCCAGCAGCTGGCAGAACACTGAAGCTTTCTTT. As protein: CASSWQNTEAFF.

CDR3 sequence: CASSLTGGQGVYEQYF. DNA of the CDR3: TGTGCCAGCAGCTTAACGGGGGGGCAGGGAGTCTACGAGCAGTACTTC. The J gene is TRBJ2-7, the V gene TRBV7-2; 8 nucleotides align to TRBD2. There are 16 residues in the CDR3. The germline V gene has CDR1 SGHTA and CDR2 FQGNSA. V lost 2 bases, J lost 3 bases, and 9 bases stayed unmatched.

This rearrangement joins TRBV11-3 to TRBJ2-1, with 8 bases aligning to TRBD2. The junction had 4 bases not matched to a gene; V was cut back by 1 base and J by 5 bases. Germline V lookup: CDR1 SGHNT, CDR2 YENEEA. This CDR3 region has 15 residues. In DNA, the CDR3 is TGTGCCAGCAGCTTAGGCGGTAGCGGGGACAATGAGCAGTTCTTC. This encodes CASSLGGSGDNEQFF.

The chain employs TRBV10-1 and TRBJ2-1; 8 positions agree with TRBD2. J lost 7 bases, V lost 7 bases, and 6 bases had no gene match. Germline lookup yields CDR1 WNHNN and CDR2 SYGVQD (reference sequence). The CDR3 extends over 13 amino acids. The CDR3 loop reads CASNSGMGNEQFF. For the CDR3, the DNA is TGCGCCAGCAATAGCGGGATGGGTAATGAGCAGTTCTTC.

This clone appeared a few times. Other DNA sequences in the sample encode the same CDR3. The V and J genes are TRBV4-2 and TRBJ2-7; 12 bases match TRBD2. V lost 0 bases, J lost 5 bases, and 2 bases stayed unmatched. CDR1 and CDR2 (germline): LGHNA, YNFKEQ. The CDR3 length is 15 residues. CDR3 sequence reads: CASSQDRTSGNEQYF. The CDR3 DNA is TGTGCCAGCAGCCAAGATCGGACTAGCGGGAACGAGCAGTACTTC.

J is TRBJ2-7 and V is TRBV3-1 (or the pseudogene TRBV3-2); perhaps TRBD2 as D (6 bases). Germline CDR1 is LGHDT and CDR2 is YNNKEL (reference sequence). The CDR3 is made up of 13 amino acids. V lost 1 base, J lost 7 bases, and 11 bases lay in between. The CDR3 loop reads CASSQGGVREQYF. The DNA of the CDR3 is TGTGCCAGCAGCCAAGGGGGGGTGCGAGAGCAGTACTTC.

Here the CDR3 DNA reads TGTGCCACCGTGAAGGCCAGCGGGGGTAGCACAGATACGCAGTATTTT. Its protein is CATVKASGGSTDTQYF. The V gene is TRBV10-3, the J gene TRBJ2-3, with 8 bases identical to TRBD2. The junction had 12 bases not matched to a gene; V was cut back by 10 bases and J by 0 bases. CDR3 size: 16 residues. Germline V gene data show CDR1 as ENHRY and CDR2 as SYGVKD.

The chain carries TRBV5-1 and TRBJ1-4; 12 bases align to TRBD1. The CDR3 runs 16 residues. V trimming: 4 bases; J trimming: 5 bases; junction bases outside the gene matches: 6. Germline V gives CDR1 SGHRS, CDR2 YFSETQ. DNA for the CDR3: TGCGCCAGCAGCGTGTTCGGGACAGGGGGCAATGAAAAACTGTTTTTT. Translating gives CASSVFGTGGNEKLFF.

This chain links TRBV6-5 with TRBJ2-7; D might be TRBD2 (6 bases). Between the trimmed V and J ends, which lost 6 bases and 3 bases, there was a span of 12 bases. Germline CDR1 is MNHEY and CDR2 is SVGAGI. This CDR3 comprises 13 residues. The CDR3 bases are TGTGCCAGCAGAAGACTAGGAGTCTACGAGCAGTACTTC. It yields the protein CASRRLGVYEQYF.

The genes are TRBV25-1 and TRBJ1-2; 7 positions agree with TRBD1. V lost 4 bases and J lost 8; bases outside the gene matches: 13. Per germline, CDR1 MGHDK and CDR2 SYGVNS. CDR3 length equals 15 residues. The CDR3 here is CASSGTGGGLRGYTF. The CDR3 nucleotides are TGTGCCAGCAGTGGGACAGGTGGAGGACTAAGGGGCTACACCTTC.

V and J are TRBV11-3 and TRBJ1-2; D ambiguous. V gave up 1 base and J gave up 6 bases, with 9 bases separating them. This CDR3 is 13 amino acids long. The germline V gene has CDR1 SGHNT and CDR2 YENEEA. This CDR3 is CASSLVGRDGYTF. CDR3 coding DNA: TGTGCCAGCAGCTTAGTGGGGAGAGATGGCTACACCTTC.

This clone has just one count. This chain uses TRBV5-1 with TRBJ2-7, with a weak D call TRBD1 (5 bases). The V and J ends lost 2 bases and 6 bases respectively, with 9 bases between them. Germline V gives CDR1 SGHRS, CDR2 YFSETQ. This CDR3 is 12 amino acids long. The CDR3 loop reads CASSFQGAEQYF. The CDR3 region has the DNA TGCGCCAGCAGCTTCCAAGGGGCCGAGCAGTACTTC.

The rearrangement uses TRBV28 and TRBJ2-7, with D hard to call. The germline CDR1 and CDR2 sequences are MDHEN and SYDVKM. The CDR3 is made up of 10 amino acids. V lost 6 bases and J 6 bases, leaving 6 bases between the germline ends. The CDR3 DNA reads TGTGCCAGCAGCTCTTCCGAGCAGTACTTC. As protein: CASSSSEQYF.

The gene calls are TRBV3-1 (or the pseudogene TRBV3-2) and TRBJ2-7; 10 bases agree with TRBD2. Germline loops: CDR1 LGHDT, CDR2 YNNKEL (reference sequence). The length of the CDR3 is 14 residues. The V segment lost 6 bases and the J segment 2 bases; nucleotides outside the gene matches: 4. This chain's CDR3 is CASRLSGGAYEQYF. The CDR3 nucleotides read TGTGCCAGCAGATTAAGCGGGGGGGCCTACGAGCAGTACTTC.

The chain employs TRBV9 and TRBJ2-5; weak D call: TRBD1 (6 bases). The CDR3 is made up of 14 amino acids. V lost 0 bases and J 1 base, leaving 7 bases between the germline ends. Germline CDR1 is SGDLS and CDR2 is YYNGEE. The DNA of the CDR3 is TGTGCCAGCAGCGTAGGGACAGTCCAAGAGACCCAGTACTTC. Amino acids: CASSVGTVQETQYF.

The J gene is TRBJ1-2, the V gene TRBV10-3; 8 nucleotides align to TRBD1. Germline trimming cut 4 bases from V and 8 bases from J; bases unmatched to any gene: 24. Germline CDR1 and CDR2: ENHRY and SYGVKD. The length of the CDR3 is 19 residues. CDR3 residues: CAISASGGAHYGLAVGYTF. The CDR3, as DNA: TGTGCCATCAGTGCCTCAGGGGGCGCCCATTACGGTCTGGCGGTGGGCTACACCTTC.

The chain uses TRBV6-2 or TRBV6-3 and TRBJ1-2; weak D call: TRBD1 (5 bases). This CDR3 region has 13 residues. Germline V lookup: CDR1 MNHEY, CDR2 SVGEGT. The V end was cut by 5 bases, the J end by 5 bases, with 12 bases between. This CDR3 is CASSTNQGYGYTF. CDR3 sequence (DNA): TGTGCCAGCAGTACTAACCAGGGTTATGGCTACACCTTC.

The V and J genes are TRBV5-1 and TRBJ2-1; 8 bases map to TRBD1. The CDR3 sequence is 14 residues long. Losses at the gene ends were 5 bases for V and 10 bases for J; bases not matched to a gene: 11. Germline assignment: CDR1 SGHRS and CDR2 YFSETQ. CDR3 in DNA: TGCGCCAGCAGTCCAGGACAGGGTACCGGGGAGCAGTTCTTC. Encoded protein: CASSPGQGTGEQFF.

This rearrangement joins TRBV6-5 to TRBJ1-1; 8 bases line up with TRBD1. CDR1 and CDR2 (germline): MNHEY, SVGAGI. There are 14 residues in the CDR3. V lost 2 bases to trimming and J lost 4 bases; unmatched junction nucleotides: 3. The CDR3 spells CASSYQGATTEAFF. CDR3 DNA sequence: TGTGCCAGCAGTTACCAGGGGGCGACCACTGAAGCTTTCTTT.

The genes are TRBV4-1 and TRBJ1-1, with D tentatively TRBD1 (6 bases). The germline CDR1 and CDR2 sequences are MGHRA and YSYEKL. The CDR3 is 15 residues long. Trimming took off 1 base at V and 3 bases at J, with 12 bases between the two ends. The DNA of the CDR3 is TGCGCCAGCAGCCAAGGAGGGGGATTGGACACTGAAGCTTTCTTT. Translating it yields CASSQGGGLDTEAFF.

V is TRBV5-6 and J is TRBJ1-1, with 7 bases fitting TRBD1. Germline V gives CDR1 SGHDT, CDR2 YYEEEE. V shed 4 bases and J 5 bases; nucleotides not matched to a gene: 14. The CDR3 runs to 16 residues. CDR3 bases: TGTGCCAGCAGCCCCACCGAGACAGGGAGGAGAACTGAAGCTTTCTTT. It is translated as CASSPTETGRRTEAFF.

The chain couples TRBV11-2 to TRBJ2-1; TRBD2 agrees at 7 bases. The CDR3 runs 17 residues. Looked up from germline, CDR1 is SGHAT and CDR2 is FQNNGV. The junction had 9 bases not matched to a gene; V was cut back by 0 bases and J by 4 bases. CDR3 loop: CASSLDRRRGGYNEQFF. The CDR3, as DNA: TGTGCCAGCAGCTTAGATCGGAGGCGGGGAGGGTACAATGAGCAGTTCTTC.

The chain links TRBV14 to TRBJ1-4, with D unclear. Trimming took off 4 bases at V and 4 bases at J, with 13 bases between the two ends. The CDR3 consists of 15 residues. CDR1 and CDR2 from the germline V gene are SGHDN and FVKESK. CDR3 DNA: TGTGCCAGCAGCCTGGTCACGGGGAATAATGAAAAACTGTTTTTT. Its translation: CASSLVTGNNEKLFF.